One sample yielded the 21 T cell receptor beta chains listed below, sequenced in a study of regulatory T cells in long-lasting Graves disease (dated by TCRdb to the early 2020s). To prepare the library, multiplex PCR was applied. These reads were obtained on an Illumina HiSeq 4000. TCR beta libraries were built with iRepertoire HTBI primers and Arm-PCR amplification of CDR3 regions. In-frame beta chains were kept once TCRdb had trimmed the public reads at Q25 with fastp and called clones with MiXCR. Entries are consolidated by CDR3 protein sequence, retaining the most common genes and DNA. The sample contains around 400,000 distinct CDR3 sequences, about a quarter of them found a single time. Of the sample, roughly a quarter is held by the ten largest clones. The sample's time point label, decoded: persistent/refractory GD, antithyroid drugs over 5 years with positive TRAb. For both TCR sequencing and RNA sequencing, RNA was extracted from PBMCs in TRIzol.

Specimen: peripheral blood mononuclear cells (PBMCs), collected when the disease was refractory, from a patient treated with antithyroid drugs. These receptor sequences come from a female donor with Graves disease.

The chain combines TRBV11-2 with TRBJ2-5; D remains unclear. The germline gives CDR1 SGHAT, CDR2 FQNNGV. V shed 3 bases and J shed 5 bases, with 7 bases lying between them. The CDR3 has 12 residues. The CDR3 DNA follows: TGTGCCAGCAGCTTGAGTCTGGAGACCCAGTACTTC. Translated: CASSLSLETQYF. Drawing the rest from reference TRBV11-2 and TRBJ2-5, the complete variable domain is EAGVAQSPRYKIIEKRQSVAFWCNPISGHATLYWYQQILGQGPKLLIQFQNNGVVDDSQLPKDRFSAERLKGVDSTLKIQPAKLEDSAVYLCASSLSLETQYFGPGTRLLVL.

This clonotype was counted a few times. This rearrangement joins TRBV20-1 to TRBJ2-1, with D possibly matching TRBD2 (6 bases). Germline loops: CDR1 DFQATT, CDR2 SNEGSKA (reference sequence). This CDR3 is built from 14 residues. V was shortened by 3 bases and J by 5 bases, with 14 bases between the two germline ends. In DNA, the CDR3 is TGCAGTGCTAGGCCGGGACTCGCAAACAATGAGCAGTTCTTC. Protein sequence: CSARPGLANNEQFF.

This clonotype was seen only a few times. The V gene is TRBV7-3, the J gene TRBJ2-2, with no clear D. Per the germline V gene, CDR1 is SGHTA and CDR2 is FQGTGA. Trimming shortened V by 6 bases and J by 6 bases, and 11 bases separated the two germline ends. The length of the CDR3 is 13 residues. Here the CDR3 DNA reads TGTGCCAGCAGTTTGAGTGGAGCCGGGGAGCTGTTTTTT. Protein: CASSLSGAGELFF.

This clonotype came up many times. The CDR3 here is CASSHRGHEQYF. CDR3 in DNA: TGTGCCAGCAGCCACAGGGGGCACGAGCAGTACTTC. This rearrangement joins TRBV2 to TRBJ2-7; 9 bases map to TRBD1. Per the germline V gene, CDR1 is SNHLY and CDR2 is FYNNEI. Trimming removed 6 bases from V and 5 bases from J; junction bases left unmatched: 2. The CDR3 consists of 12 residues.

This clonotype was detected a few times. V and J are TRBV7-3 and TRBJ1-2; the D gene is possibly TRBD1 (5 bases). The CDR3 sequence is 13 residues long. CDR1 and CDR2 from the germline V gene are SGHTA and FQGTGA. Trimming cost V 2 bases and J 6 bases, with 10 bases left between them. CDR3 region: CASSLQGGDGYTF. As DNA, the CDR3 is TGTGCCAGCAGCTTACAGGGTGGGGATGGCTACACCTTC.

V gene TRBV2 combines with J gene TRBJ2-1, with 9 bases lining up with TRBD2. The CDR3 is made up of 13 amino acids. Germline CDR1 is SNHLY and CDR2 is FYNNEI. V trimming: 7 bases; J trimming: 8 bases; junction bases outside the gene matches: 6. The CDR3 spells CASKTGLAHEQFF. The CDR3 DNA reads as TGTGCCAGCAAGACGGGACTAGCCCATGAGCAGTTCTTC.

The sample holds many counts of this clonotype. The CDR3 sequence: CASRRDSGNTIYF. Written as DNA, the CDR3 is TGTGCCAGCAGGCGGGACAGTGGAAACACCATATATTTT. The V call is TRBV7-9, the J call TRBJ1-3; 7 bases fit TRBD1. After removal of 6 bases from V and 3 bases from J, the junction contained 2 bases not matched to a gene. In germline, CDR1 is SEHNR, CDR2 FQNEAQ (reference sequence). The CDR3 has 13 amino acids. The full variable domain, with the rest looked up from reference TRBV7-9 and TRBJ1-3, is DTGVSQNPRHKITKRGQNVTFRCDPISEHNRLYWYRQTLGQGPEFLTYFQNEAQLEKSRLLSDRFSAERPKGSFSTLEIQRTEQGDSAMYLCASRRDSGNTIYFGEGSWLTVV.

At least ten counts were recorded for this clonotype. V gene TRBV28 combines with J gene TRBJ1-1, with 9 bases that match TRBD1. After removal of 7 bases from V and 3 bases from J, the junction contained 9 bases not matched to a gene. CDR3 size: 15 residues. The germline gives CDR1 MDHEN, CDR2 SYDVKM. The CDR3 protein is CASTGQGLSYTEAFF. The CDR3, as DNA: TGTGCCAGCACCGGACAGGGGTTATCGTACACTGAAGCTTTCTTT.

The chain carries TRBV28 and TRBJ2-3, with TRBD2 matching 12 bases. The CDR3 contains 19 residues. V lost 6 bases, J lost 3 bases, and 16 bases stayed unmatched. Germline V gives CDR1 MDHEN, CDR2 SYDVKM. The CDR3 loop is CASSSPRLAGEGRTDTQYF. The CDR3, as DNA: TGTGCCAGCAGCTCTCCGAGACTAGCGGGAGAGGGTCGAACAGATACGCAGTATTTT.

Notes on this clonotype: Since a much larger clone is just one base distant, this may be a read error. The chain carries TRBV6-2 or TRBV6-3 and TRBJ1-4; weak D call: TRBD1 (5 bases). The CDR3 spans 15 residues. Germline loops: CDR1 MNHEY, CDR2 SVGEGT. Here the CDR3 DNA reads TGTGCCAGCAGTTACGTCGGGACGGGTAATGAAAGACTGTTTTTT. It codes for CASSYVGTGNERLFF.

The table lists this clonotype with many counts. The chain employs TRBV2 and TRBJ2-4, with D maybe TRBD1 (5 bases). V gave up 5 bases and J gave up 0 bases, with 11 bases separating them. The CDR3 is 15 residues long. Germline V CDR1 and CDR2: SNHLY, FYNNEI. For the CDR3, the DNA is TGTGCCAGCAGTCAAGACAGAATAGCCAAAAACATTCAGTACTTC. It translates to CASSQDRIAKNIQYF.

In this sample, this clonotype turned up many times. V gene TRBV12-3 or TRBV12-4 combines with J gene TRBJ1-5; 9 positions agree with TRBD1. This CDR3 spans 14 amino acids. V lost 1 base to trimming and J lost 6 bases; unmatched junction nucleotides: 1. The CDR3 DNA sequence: TGTGCCAGCAGTTTAGGGACAGGGGTTCAGCCCCAGCATTTT. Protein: CASSLGTGVQPQHF.

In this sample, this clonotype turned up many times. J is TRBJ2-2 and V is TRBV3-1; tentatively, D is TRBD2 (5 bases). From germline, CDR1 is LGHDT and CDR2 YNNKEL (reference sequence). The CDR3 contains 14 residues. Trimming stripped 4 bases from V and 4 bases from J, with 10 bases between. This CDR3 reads CASSLGLPTGELFF. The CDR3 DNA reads TGTGCCAGCAGCCTCGGACTCCCCACCGGGGAGCTGTTTTTT.

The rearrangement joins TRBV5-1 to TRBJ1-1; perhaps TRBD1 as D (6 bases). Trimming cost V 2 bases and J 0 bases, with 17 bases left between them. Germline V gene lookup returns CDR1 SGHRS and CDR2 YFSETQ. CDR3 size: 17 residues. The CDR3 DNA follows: TGCGCCAGCAGCTTAACAGGGAATCTTGTACTGAACACTGAAGCTTTCTTT. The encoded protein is CASSLTGNLVLNTEAFF. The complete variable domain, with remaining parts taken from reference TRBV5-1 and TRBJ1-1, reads KAGVTQTPRYLIKTRGQQVTLSCSPISGHRSVSWYQQTPGQGLQFLFEYFSETQRNKGNFPGRFSGRQFSNSRSEMNVSTLELGDSALYLCASSLTGNLVLNTEAFFGQGTRLTVV.

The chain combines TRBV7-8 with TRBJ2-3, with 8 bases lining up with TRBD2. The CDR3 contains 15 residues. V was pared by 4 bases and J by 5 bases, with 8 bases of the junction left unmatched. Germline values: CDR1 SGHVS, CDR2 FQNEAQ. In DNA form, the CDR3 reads TGTGCCAGCAGCTCTACTAGCGGTCCGGGAGATACGCAGTATTTT. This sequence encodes CASSSTSGPGDTQYF.

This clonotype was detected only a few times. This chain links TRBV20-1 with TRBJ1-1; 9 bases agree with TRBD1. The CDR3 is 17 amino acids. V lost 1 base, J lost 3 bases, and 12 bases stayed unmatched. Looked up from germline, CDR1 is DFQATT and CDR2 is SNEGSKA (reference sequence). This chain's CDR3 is CSARVPGTGSVDTEAFF. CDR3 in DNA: TGCAGTGCTAGAGTCCCTGGGACAGGGAGTGTGGACACTGAAGCTTTCTTT.

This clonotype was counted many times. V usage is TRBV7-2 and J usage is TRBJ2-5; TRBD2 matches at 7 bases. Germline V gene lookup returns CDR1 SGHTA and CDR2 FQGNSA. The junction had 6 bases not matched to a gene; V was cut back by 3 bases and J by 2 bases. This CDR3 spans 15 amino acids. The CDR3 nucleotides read TGTGCCAGCAGCTTTACCGGGACTACACAAGAGACCCAGTACTTC. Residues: CASSFTGTTQETQYF.

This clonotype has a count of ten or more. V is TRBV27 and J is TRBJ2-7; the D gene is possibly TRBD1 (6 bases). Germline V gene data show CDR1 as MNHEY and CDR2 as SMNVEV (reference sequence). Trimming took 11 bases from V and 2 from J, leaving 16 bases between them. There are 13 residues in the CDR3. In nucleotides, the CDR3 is TGTGCCGAAGGGGGAAAGGGGCCCTACGAGCAGTACTTC. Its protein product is CAEGGKGPYEQYF.

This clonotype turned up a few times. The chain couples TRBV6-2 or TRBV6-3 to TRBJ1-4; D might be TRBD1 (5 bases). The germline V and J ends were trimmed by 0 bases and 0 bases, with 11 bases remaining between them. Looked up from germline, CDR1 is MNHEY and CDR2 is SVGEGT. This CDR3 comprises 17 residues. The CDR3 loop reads CASSYSQGGATNEKLFF. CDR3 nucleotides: TGTGCCAGCAGTTACTCCCAGGGCGGGGCAACTAATGAAAAACTGTTTTTT.

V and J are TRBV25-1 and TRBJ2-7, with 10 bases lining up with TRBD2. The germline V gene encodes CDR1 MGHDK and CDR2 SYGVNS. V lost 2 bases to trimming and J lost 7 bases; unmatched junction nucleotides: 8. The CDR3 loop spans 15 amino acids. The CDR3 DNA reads TGTGCCAGCAGTGAAGCCCCTAGCGGGAGAAGTGAGCAGTACTTC. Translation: CASSEAPSGRSEQYF.

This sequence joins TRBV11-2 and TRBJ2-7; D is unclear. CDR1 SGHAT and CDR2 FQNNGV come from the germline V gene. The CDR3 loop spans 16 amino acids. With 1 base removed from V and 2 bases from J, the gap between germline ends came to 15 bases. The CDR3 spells CASSLATERLTYEQYF. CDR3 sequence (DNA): TGTGCCAGCAGCTTAGCAACAGAGCGACTCACCTACGAGCAGTACTTC.